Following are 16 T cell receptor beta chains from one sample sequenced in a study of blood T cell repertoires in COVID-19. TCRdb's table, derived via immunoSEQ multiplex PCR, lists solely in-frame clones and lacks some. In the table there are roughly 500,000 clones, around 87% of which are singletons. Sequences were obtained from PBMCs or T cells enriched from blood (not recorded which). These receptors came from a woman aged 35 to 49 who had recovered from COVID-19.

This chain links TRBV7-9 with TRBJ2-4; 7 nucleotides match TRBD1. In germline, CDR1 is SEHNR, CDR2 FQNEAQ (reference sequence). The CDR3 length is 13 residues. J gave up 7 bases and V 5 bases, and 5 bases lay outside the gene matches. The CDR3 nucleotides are TGTGCCAGCAGCCAAACAGGGGTGAACATTCAGTACTTC. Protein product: CASSQTGVNIQYF.

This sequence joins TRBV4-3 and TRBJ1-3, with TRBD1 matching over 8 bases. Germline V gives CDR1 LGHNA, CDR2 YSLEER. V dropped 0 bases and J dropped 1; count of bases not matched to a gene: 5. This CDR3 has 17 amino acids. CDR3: CASSQDTRTGSGNTIYF. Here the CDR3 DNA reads TGCGCCAGCAGCCAAGATACACGGACAGGGTCTGGAAACACCATATATTTT.

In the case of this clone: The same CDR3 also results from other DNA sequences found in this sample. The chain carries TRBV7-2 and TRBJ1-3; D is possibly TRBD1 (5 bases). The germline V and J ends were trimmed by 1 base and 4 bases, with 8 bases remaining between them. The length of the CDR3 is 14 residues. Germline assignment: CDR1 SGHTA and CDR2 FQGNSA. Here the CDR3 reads CASSLVGAGNTIYF. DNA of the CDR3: TGTGCCAGCAGCTTAGTAGGGGCCGGAAACACCATATATTTT.

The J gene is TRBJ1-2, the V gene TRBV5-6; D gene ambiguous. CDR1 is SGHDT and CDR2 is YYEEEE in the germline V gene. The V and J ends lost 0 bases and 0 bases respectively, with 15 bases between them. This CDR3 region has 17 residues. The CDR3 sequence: CASSLEEDAGANYGYTF. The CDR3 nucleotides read TGTGCCAGCAGCTTGGAAGAGGACGCGGGAGCTAACTATGGCTACACCTTC.

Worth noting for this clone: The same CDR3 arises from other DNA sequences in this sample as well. The CDR3: CASSSGPYGYTF. The CDR3 bases are TGTGCCAGCAGTTCAGGGCCCTATGGCTACACCTTC. The chain links TRBV12-3 or TRBV12-4 to TRBJ1-2; D perhaps matches TRBD1 (5 bases). There are 12 residues in the CDR3. V was shortened by 4 bases and J by 4 bases, with 7 bases between the two germline ends.

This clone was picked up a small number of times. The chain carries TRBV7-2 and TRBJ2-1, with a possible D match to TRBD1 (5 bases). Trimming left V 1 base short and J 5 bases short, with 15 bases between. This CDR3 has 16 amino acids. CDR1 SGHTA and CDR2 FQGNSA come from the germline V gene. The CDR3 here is CASSLVSGRINNEQFF. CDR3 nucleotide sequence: TGTGCCAGCAGCTTAGTGTCAGGGCGGATTAACAATGAGCAGTTCTTC.

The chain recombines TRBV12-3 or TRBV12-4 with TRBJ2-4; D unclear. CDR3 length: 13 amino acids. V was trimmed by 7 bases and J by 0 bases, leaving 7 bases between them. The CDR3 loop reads CASTDLAKNIQYF. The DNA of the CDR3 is TGTGCCAGCACCGACTTAGCCAAAAACATTCAGTACTTC.

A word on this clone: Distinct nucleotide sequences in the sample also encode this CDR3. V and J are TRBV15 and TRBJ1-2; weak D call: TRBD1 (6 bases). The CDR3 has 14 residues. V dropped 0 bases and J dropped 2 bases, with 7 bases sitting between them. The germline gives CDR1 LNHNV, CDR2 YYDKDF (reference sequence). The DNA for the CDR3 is TGTGCCACCAGCAGAGATAGGGGGAACTATGGCTACACCTTC. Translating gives CATSRDRGNYGYTF.

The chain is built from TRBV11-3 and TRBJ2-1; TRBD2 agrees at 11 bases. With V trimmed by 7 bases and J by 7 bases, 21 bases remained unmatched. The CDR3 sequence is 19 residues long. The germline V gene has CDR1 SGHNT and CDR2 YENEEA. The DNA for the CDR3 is TGTGCCAGCACCTTGAGCGGTCCCTTAGCGGGAGGGCAGGATAATGAGCAGTTCTTC. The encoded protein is CASTLSGPLAGGQDNEQFF.

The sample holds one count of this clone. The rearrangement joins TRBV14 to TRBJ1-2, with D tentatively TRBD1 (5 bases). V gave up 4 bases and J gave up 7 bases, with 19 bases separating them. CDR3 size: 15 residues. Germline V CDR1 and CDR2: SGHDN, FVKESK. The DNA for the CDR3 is TGTGCCAGCAGCCGACCGGGACTGGTCTTCAGTGGCTACACCTTC. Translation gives CASSRPGLVFSGYTF.

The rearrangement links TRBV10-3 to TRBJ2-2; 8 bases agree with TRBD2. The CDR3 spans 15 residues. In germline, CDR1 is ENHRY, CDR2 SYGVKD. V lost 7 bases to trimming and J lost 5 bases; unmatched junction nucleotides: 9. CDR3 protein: CAINTAGVDTGELFF. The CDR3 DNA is TGTGCCATCAATACAGCGGGAGTGGATACCGGGGAGCTGTTTTTT.

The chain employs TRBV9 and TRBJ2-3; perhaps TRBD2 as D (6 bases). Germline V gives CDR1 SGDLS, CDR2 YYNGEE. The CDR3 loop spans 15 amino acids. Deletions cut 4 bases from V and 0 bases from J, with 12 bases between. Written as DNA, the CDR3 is TGTGCCAGCAGCATACGAAGCGGGAGCACAGATACGCAGTATTTT. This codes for CASSIRSGSTDTQYF. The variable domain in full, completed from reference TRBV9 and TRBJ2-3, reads DSGVTQTPKHLITATGQRVTLRCSPRSGDLSVYWYQQSLDQGLQFLIQYYNGEERAKGNILERFSAQQFPDLHSELNLSSLELGDSALYFCASSIRSGSTDTQYFGPGTRLTVL.

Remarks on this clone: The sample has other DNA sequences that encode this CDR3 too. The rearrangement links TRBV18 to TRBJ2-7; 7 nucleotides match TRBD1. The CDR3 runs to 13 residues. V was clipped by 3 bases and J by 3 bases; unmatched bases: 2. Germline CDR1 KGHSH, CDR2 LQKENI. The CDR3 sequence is CASSPGTDYEQYF. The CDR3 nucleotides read TGTGCCAGCTCACCCGGGACAGACTACGAGCAGTACTTC. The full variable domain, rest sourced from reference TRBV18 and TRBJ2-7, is NAGVMQNPRHLVRRRGQEARLRCSPMKGHSHVYWYRQLPEEGLKFMVYLQKENIIDESGMPKERFSAEFPKEGPSILRIQQVVRGDSAAYFCASSPGTDYEQYFGPGTRLTVT.

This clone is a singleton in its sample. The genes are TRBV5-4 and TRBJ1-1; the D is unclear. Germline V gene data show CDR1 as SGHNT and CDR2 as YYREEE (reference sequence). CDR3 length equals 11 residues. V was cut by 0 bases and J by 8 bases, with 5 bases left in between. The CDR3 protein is CASSLALEAFF. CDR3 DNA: TGTGCCAGCAGCTTGGCCCTCGAAGCTTTCTTT. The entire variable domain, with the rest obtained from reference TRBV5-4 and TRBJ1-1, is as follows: ETGVTQSPTHLIKTRGQQVTLRCSSQSGHNTVSWYQQALGQGPQFIFQYYREEENGRGNFPPRFSGLQFPNYSSELNVNALELDDSALYLCASSLALEAFFGQGTRLTVV.

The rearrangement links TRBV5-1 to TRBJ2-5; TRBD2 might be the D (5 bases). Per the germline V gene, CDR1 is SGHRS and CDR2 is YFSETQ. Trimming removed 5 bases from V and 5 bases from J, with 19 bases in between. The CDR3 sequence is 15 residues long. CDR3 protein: CASRRVDEPWETQYF. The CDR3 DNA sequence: TGCGCCAGCAGGAGGGTCGATGAACCCTGGGAGACCCAGTACTTC.

CDR3 nucleotides: TGTGCCAGCAGGGCGGTAGCGGGAGTTGGGGAGCAGTACTTC. Translation gives CASRAVAGVGEQYF. The V gene is TRBV2, the J gene TRBJ2-7; TRBD2 agrees at 9 bases. The V gene end was trimmed by 6 bases and the J gene end by 7 bases; junction bases not matched to a gene: 10. Germline CDR1 is SNHLY and CDR2 is FYNNEI. CDR3 length: 14 amino acids.